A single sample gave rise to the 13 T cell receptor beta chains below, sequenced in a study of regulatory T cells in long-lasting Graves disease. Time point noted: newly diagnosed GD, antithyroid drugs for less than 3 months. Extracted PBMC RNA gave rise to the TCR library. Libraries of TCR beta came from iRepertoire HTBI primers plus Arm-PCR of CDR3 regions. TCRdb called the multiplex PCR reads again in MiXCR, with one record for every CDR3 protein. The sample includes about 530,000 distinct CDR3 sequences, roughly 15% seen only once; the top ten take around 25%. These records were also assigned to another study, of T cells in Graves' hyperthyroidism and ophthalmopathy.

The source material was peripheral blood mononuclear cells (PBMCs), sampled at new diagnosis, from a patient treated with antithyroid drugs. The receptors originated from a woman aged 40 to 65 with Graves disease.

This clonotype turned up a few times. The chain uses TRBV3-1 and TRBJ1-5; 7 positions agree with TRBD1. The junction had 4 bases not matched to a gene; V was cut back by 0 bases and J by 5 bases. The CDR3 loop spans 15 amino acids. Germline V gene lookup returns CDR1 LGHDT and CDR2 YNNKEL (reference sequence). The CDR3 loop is CASSQEGGPHQPQHF. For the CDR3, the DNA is TGTGCCAGCAGCCAAGAAGGGGGCCCCCATCAGCCCCAGCATTTT. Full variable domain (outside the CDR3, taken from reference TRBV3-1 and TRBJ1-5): DTAVSQTPKYLVTQMGNDKSIKCEQNLGHDTMYWYKQDSKKFLKIMFSYNNKELIINETVPNRFSPKSPDKAHLNLHINSLELGDSAVYFCASSQEGGPHQPQHFGDGTRLSIL.

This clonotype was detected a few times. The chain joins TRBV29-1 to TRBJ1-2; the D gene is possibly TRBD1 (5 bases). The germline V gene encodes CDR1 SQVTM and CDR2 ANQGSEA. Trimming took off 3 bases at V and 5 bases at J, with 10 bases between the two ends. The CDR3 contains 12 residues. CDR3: CSVDYGGYGYTF. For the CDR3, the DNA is TGCAGCGTTGACTACGGGGGGTATGGCTACACCTTC.

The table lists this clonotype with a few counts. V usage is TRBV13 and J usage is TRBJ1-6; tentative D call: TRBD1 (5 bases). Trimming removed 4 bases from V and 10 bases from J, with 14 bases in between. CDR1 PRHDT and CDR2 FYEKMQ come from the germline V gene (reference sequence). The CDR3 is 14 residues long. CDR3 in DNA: TGTGCCAGCAGCTCTACAGCCGGGGGATCACCCCTCCACTTT. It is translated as CASSSTAGGSPLHF. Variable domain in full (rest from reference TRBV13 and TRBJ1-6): AAGVIQSPRHLIKEKRETATLKCYPIPRHDTVYWYQQGPGQDPQFLISFYEKMQSDKGSIPDRFSAQQFSDYHSELNMSSLELGDSALYFCASSSTAGGSPLHFGNGTRLTVT.

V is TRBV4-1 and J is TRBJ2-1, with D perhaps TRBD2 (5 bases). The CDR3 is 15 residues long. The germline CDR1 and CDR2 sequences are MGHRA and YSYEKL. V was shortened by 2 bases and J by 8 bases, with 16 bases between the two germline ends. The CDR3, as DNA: TGCGCCAGCAGCCAATTGTCGGGGAGTTGGGATGAGCAGTTCTTC. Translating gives CASSQLSGSWDEQFF.

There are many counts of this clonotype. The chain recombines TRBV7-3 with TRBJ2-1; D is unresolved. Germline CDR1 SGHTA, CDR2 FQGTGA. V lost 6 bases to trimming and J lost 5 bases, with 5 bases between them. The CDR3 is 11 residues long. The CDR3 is CASRANNEQFF. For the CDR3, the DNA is TGTGCCAGCAGGGCCAACAATGAGCAGTTCTTC.

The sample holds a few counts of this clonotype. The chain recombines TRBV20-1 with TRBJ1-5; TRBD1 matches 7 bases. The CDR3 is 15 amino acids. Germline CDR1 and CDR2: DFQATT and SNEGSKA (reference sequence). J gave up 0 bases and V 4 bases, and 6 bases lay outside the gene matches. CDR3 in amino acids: CSAILGTDSNQPQHF. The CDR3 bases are TGCAGTGCTATCCTCGGGACAGATAGCAATCAGCCCCAGCATTTT.

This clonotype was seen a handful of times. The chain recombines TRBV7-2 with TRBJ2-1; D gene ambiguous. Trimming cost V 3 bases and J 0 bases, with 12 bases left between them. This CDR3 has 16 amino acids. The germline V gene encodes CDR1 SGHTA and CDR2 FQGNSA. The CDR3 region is CASSFLPVVSYNEQFF. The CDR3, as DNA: TGTGCCAGCAGCTTTCTCCCTGTGGTCTCCTACAATGAGCAGTTCTTC.

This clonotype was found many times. The CDR3 DNA is TGCAGTGCGGCGGCCCTAGCCCAGACCGGGGAGCTGTTTTTT. This translates into CSAAALAQTGELFF. J is TRBJ2-2 and V is TRBV20-1, with D possibly TRBD2 on 5 matching bases. The CDR3 is 14 residues long. Deletions cut 6 bases from V and 5 bases from J, with 16 bases between. Germline CDR1 and CDR2: DFQATT and SNEGSKA (reference sequence).

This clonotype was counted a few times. CDR3 in DNA: TGTGCCACCAGCTTCCAACGGCAGCGGGGGGCTAATTCACCCCTCCACTTT. Translating it yields CATSFQRQRGANSPLHF. The chain has TRBV15 and TRBJ1-6; D is possibly TRBD1 (6 bases). The CDR3 consists of 17 residues. The V gene's germline CDR1 is LNHNV and CDR2 YYDKDF (reference sequence). Trimming pared 5 bases from V and 6 bases from J, leaving 20 bases between.

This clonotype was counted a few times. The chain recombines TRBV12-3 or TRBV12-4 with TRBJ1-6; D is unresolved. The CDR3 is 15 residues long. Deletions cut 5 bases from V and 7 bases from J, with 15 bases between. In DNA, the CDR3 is TGTGCCAGCAGTCCCGCTGGGAACTTCAATTCACCCCTCCACTTT. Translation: CASSPAGNFNSPLHF.

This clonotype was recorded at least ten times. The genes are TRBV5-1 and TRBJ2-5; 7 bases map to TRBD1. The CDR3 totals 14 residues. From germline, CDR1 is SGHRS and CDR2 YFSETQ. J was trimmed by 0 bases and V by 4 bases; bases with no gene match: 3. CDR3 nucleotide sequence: TGCGCCAGCAGCCCGACAGGGCACCAAGAGACCCAGTACTTC. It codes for CASSPTGHQETQYF.

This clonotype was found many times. The CDR3 sequence: CARRQGGEYGYTF. The CDR3 coding sequence is TGTGCCAGACGACAGGGCGGGGAGTATGGCTACACCTTC. This chain joins TRBV30 and TRBJ1-2, with 7 nucleotides matching TRBD1. This CDR3 contains 13 residues. Germline assignment: CDR1 GTSNPN and CDR2 SVGIG (reference sequence). J lost 5 bases, V lost 8 bases, and 11 bases had no gene match.

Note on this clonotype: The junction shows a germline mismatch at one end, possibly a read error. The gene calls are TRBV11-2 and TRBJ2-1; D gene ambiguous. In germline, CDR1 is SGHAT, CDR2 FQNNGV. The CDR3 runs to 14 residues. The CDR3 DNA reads TGTGCCGGCAGCTTAGGAGCCCTATACAATGAGCAGTTCTTC. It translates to CAGSLGALYNEQFF.